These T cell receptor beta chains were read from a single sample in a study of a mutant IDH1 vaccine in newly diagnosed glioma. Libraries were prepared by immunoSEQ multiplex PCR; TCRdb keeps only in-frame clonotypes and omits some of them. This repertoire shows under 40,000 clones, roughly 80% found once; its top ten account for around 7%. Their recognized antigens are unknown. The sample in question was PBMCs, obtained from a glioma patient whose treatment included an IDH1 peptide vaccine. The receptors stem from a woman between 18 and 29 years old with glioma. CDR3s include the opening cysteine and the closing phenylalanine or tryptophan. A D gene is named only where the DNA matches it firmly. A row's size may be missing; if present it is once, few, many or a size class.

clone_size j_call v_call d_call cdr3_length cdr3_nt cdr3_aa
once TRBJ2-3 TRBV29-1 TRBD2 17 TGCAGCGTTGAGGGTCTTCCTAGCGGATATAGCACAGATACGCAGTATTTT CSVEGLPSGYSTDTQYF
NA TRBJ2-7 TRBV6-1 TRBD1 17 TGTGCCAGCAGTGAAGCGATCGGACAGGTCCTTTCCTACGAGCAGTACTTC CASSEAIGQVLSYEQYF
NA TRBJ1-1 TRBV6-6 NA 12 TGTGCCAGCGGTCCCCAGGAGACTGAAGCTTTCTTT CASGPQETEAFF
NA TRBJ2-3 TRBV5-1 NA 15 TGCGCCAGCAGCTTGGGGGATACTAGCACAGATACGCAGTATTTT CASSLGDTSTDTQYF
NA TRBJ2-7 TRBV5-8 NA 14 TGTGCCAGCAGCTCGGTAGGGCCCTCCTACGAGCAGTACTTC CASSSVGPSYEQYF
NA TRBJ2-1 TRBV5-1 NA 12 TGCGCCAGCAGCTTGGGCCAGTATGAGCAGTTCTTC CASSLGQYEQFF
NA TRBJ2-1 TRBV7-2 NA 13 TGTGCCAGCAGAATGGGGGTAAATCCTGAGCAGTTCTTC CASRMGVNPEQFF
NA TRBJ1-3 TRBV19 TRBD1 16 TGTGCCAGTGGGGCCCGGGGGACAGTTTCTGGAAACACCATATATTTT CASGARGTVSGNTIYF
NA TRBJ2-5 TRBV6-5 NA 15 TGTGCCAGCAGTTACTCAGGTGGGGTCTTGGAGACCCAGTACTTC CASSYSGGVLETQYF
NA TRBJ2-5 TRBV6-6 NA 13 TGTGCCAGCAGATCCTTTCTTCCAGAGACCCAGTACTTC CASRSFLPETQYF
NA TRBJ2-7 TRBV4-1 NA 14 TGCGCCAGCAGCCAAGAACCGGGTTCCTACGAGCAGTACTTC CASSQEPGSYEQYF
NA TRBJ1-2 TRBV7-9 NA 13 TGTGCCAGCAGCCCTGACGGGATCTATGGCTACACCTTC CASSPDGIYGYTF
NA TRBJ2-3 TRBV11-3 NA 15 TGTGCCAGCAGCTTATTCGCGGGGGCGACAGATACGCAGTATTTT CASSLFAGATDTQYF
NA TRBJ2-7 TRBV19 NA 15 TGTGCCAGTACCCCAACCGCGAGTTCTTCCTACGAGCAGTACTTC CASTPTASSSYEQYF
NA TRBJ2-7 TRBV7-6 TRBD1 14 TGTGCCAGCAGCGTCCTAACAGGGGCCTACGAGCAGTACTTC CASSVLTGAYEQYF
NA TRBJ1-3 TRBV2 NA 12 TGTGCCAGCAAATCCGACGGAAACACCATATATTTT CASKSDGNTIYF
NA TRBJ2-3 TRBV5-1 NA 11 TGCGCCAGCAGCTGGTCAGATACGCAGTATTTT CASSWSDTQYF
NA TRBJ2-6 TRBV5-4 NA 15 TGTGCCAGCAGCTTATTAGCCTCTGGGGCCAACGTCCTGACTTTC CASSLLASGANVLTF
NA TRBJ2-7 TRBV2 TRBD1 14 TGTGCCAGCAGGGAACAGGGGGCAGGCTACGAGCAGTACTTC CASREQGAGYEQYF
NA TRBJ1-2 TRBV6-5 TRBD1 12 TGTGCCAGCCGCCGGGACAGGGAAGGCTACACCTTC CASRRDREGYTF
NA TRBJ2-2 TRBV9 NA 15 TGTGCCAGCAGCGTACAGGGGGAGGGGCCCGGGGAGCTGTTTTTT CASSVQGEGPGELFF
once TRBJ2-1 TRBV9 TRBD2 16 TGTGCCAGCAGCGCAAGACTAGCGGGAGATATAAATGAGCAGTTCTTC CASSARLAGDINEQFF
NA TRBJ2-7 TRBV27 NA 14 TGTGCCAGCAGTTTTGAGAAGAGCTCCTACGAGCAGTACTTC CASSFEKSSYEQYF
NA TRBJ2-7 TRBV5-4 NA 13 TGTGCCAGCAGCTTGGGACCTACCTACGAGCAGTACTTC CASSLGPTYEQYF
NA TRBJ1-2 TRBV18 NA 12 TGTGCCAGCTCACCAACCGTCTCAGGCTACACCTTC CASSPTVSGYTF
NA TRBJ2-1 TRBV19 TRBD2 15 TGTGCCAGTAGTTTGACTAGCGGGGTTGGCGATGAGCAGTTCTTC CASSLTSGVGDEQFF
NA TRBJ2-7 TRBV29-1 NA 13 TGCAGCGTCAAGGACAGAATTCGCTACGAGCAGTACTTC CSVKDRIRYEQYF
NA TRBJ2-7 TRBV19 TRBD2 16 TGTGCCAGTAGTATTTCCCAGTCTAGCGGGAGGGGCGAGCAGTACTTC CASSISQSSGRGEQYF
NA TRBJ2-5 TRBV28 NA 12 TGTGCCAGCAGTACGCTAGCGGAGACCCAGTACTTC CASSTLAETQYF
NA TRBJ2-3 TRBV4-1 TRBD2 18 TGCGCCACCTCAACGGCGGGGGGCCTGCAGACTAGCACAGATACGCAGTATTTT CATSTAGGLQTSTDTQYF
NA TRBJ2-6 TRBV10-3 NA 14 TGTGCCAGTTCAGGGGAGGCTGGGGCCAACGTCCTGACTTTC CASSGEAGANVLTF
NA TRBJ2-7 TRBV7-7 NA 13 TGTGCTAGCAGCCCCGACGGGAACTACGAGCAGTACTTC CASSPDGNYEQYF
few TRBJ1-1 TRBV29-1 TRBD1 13 TGCAGCGCCGGAACAGGGGCTAACACTGAAGCTTTCTTT CSAGTGANTEAFF
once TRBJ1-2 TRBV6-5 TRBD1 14 TGTGCCAGCAGCCGACAGGGGGCGGAATATGGCTACACCTTC CASSRQGAEYGYTF
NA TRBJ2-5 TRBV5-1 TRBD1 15 TGCGCCAGCAGGTCAATCGGACAGGGGCAAGAGACCCAGTACTTC CASRSIGQGQETQYF
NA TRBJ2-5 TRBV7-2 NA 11 TGTGCCAGCAGCCAAACGGAGACCCAGTACTTC CASSQTETQYF
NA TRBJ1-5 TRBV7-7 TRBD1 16 TGTGCTGGAGGACAGGGGGTAGTATATAGCAATCAGCCCCAGCATTTT CAGGQGVVYSNQPQHF